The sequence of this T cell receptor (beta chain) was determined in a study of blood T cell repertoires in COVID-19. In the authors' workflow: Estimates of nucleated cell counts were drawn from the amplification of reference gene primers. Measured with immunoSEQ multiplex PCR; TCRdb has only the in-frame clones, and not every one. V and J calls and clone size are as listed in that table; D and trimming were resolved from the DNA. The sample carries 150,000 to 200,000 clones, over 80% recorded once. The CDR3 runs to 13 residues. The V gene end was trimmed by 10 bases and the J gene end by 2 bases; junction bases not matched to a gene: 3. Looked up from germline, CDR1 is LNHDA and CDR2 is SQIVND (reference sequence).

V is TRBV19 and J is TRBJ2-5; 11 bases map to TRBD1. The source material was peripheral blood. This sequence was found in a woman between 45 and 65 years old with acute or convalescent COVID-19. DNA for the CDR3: TGTGCCACCGGGACAGGGGGGCAAGAGACCCAGTACTTC. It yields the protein CATGTGGQETQYF.